The sequence of this T cell receptor beta chain was determined in a study of identical twins listed by TCRdb under 2016. General notes on the study: To test whether fetal clonotypes persist, this study deep-sequenced TCR alpha and beta repertoires from monozygotic twins, from unrelated adults of various ages, and from cord blood. To rule out contamination, the twin experiments were replicated at different times with different library preparation protocols. Broader findings and caveats from the paper: Out-of-frame TCR alpha sharing in monozygotic twins was systematically underestimated by recombination models, whereas sharing between unrelated individuals was in agreement with the recombination models. Abundant cord blood beta clonotypes had fewer insertions, young adult naive repertoires showed a similar but weaker trend, and memory repertoires showed no such trend. Invariant T cells such as MAIT and iNKT could partly confound zero-insertion analyses, though diverse VJ usage argued against this for most clonotypes. Compared with coincidental sharing between unrelated individuals, an excess of low generation-probability sequences was observed among out-of-frame TCR alpha sequences shared between twins. A weaker excess of twin sharing was found in beta out-of-frame sequences because the signal-to-noise ratio was lowered by fewer shared sequences. Because the same donors could not be followed over many years, the conclusions depended on cross-sectional statistical analysis.

Clipping removes 6 bases from V and 5 bases from J, with 7 as the unmatched junction base count. For CDR1 and CDR2, the germline V gene (reference sequence) lists DFQATT and SNEGSKA. The CDR3 contains 13 residues, cysteine and phenylalanine counted. Kept here is only the CDR3 DNA, which spans 39 bases and is read in frame from base 1. Concerning this clonotype: Its target antigen remains unknown. Base qualities are not at hand, and no much larger clone is one base apart.

The method behind the library was 5' RACE. These reads were obtained on an Illumina HiSeq 2000. Template switching added a universal primer binding site, and the final cDNA carried a unique molecular identifier that allowed TCR cDNA molecules to be counted accurately. Specific primers in the conserved constant-segment region were used to synthesize first-strand cDNA for TCR alpha and beta chains. To control for contamination, every cDNA library was double barcoded, receiving both a SMART-Mk sample barcode and Illumina barcodes. Two successive PCR steps introduced TruSeq adapter sequences along with Illumina sample barcodes. The TCR alpha and beta cDNA libraries were sequenced on the Illumina HiSeq platform using custom primers. The original pipeline was this. Unique molecular identifiers were extracted from raw reads with MiGEC, and CDR3 positions were determined with MiXCR. Recombination models were inferred per individual with the repgenHMM and IGoR tools using an EM algorithm. The tcR package in R was used for shared clonotype analysis, with sharing normalized by the product of cloneset sizes. To study raw recombination without the effects of thymic and clonal selection, out-of-frame nonproductive sequences were analyzed. TCRdb applied fastp at Q25 and MiXCR to the public reads, then kept only in-frame beta chains. CDR3 protein sequences are deduplicated, and each keeps its most common genes and DNA. These V and J calls are TCRdb output, not the study's own analysis. Recorded for this sample are around 1.7 million distinct CDR3 sequences; about 31% of them occurred a single time. Of the sample, around 0.25% falls within the top ten clones.

All donors were healthy Caucasians. The sample consisted of cord blood. The TCR was taken from a newborn girl in good health. The rearranged segments are TRBV20-1 and TRBJ2-3; TRBD2 agrees with 8 junctional bases. The nucleotide sequence reads as follows: TGCAGTGCCGCCACGGGGGGGCTAGATACGCAGTATTTT. It codes for CSAATGGLDTQYF.